This TCR beta chain was profiled in a study of vaccination and CD4 T cells after COVID-19. Study at large: With a range of 35 to 161, the median interval from diagnosis to drawing post-COVID samples was 100 to 110 days.

The germline gives CDR1 DFQATT, CDR2 SNEGSKA (reference sequence). The ends were cut back, 1 base at V and 0 bases at J, with 9 bases in the middle. CDR3 length equals 15 residues. TCRdb re-called the PCR reads with MiXCR, one entry per CDR3 protein. Of about 24,000 distinct CDR3 sequences in the sample, 45% to 65% were seen once. This chain uses TRBV20-1 with TRBJ2-2, with D uncertain. Sample: CD4+ T cells from blood, taken before SARS-CoV-2 vaccination. The receptor was derived from a human donor who had recovered from COVID-19. The CDR3 coding sequence is TGCAGTGCTAGAGTCGTCAGCCCGAACACCGGGGAGCTGTTTTTT. Residues: CSARVVSPNTGELFF.